There are a few counts of the clone carrying this TCR beta chain. A second PCR, run for about 6 to 11 cycles, used a sample-barcoded 5' primer plus a J-beta primer mix. TCRdb reanalysed the 5' RACE reads using MiXCR and keeps one entry per CDR3 protein. The sample comprises approximately 1,700,000 distinct CDR3 sequences, roughly two fifths of which are singletons, and 23% rests with the top ten. These data belong to a study of blood T cells in healthy people across ages. Germline-derived CDR1 and CDR2 are SGHKS and YYEKEE (reference sequence). The CDR3 is made up of 15 amino acids. Between the trimmed V and J ends, which lost 4 bases and 1 base, there was a span of 14 bases.

This clonotype was obtained from a human donor in good health. Specimen: blood. J is TRBJ1-1 and V is TRBV5-5; TRBD1 might be the D (5 bases). CDR3 DNA: TGTGCCAGCAGCAGTAGGACGGGGCCGAACACTGAAGCTTTCTTT. Protein sequence: CASSSRTGPNTEAFF.